These 9 T cell receptor beta chains originate from one sample sequenced in a study of CD8+CD57+ T cells in acquired aplastic anemia. Profiles of TCR beta VDJ and CDR3 were generated from a genomic DNA template. Using its own MiXCR run on the reads, TCRdb lists one record per CDR3 protein. Among about 75,000 distinct CDR3 sequences listed, approximately 70% were seen once. By flow cytometry, patients selected for sequencing had shown an expansion of CD8+CD57+ cells. Sequencing was carried out using sorted CD4+, CD8+, or CD8+CD57+ T cells (not recorded which) from PBMCs. Source of these receptors: a human donor with aplastic anemia.

The CDR3 DNA follows: TGTGCCAGCAGCCAACAGGGTTACGAGCAGTACTTC. Protein sequence: CASSQQGYEQYF. This rearrangement joins TRBV2 to TRBJ2-7; the D gene is possibly TRBD1 (6 bases). V dropped 6 bases and J dropped 4 bases, with 10 bases sitting between them. Germline-derived CDR1 and CDR2 are SNHLY and FYNNEI. The CDR3 extends over 12 amino acids.

The genes are TRBV7-3 and TRBJ2-1, with D perhaps matching TRBD2 (6 bases). Germline CDR1 and CDR2: SGHTA and FQGTGA. This CDR3 spans 13 amino acids. The V end was cut by 7 bases, the J end by 6 bases, with 13 bases between. The CDR3 DNA is TGTGCCAGCAAGGAGGGGCAGGGCAATGAGCAGTTCTTC. Amino acids: CASKEGQGNEQFF.

This rearrangement joins TRBV7-9 to TRBJ1-5; 7 bases line up with TRBD1. V was pared by 1 base and J by 1 base, with 1 base of the junction left unmatched. Germline-derived CDR1 and CDR2 are SEHNR and FQNEAQ (reference sequence). The CDR3 covers 15 residues. This chain's CDR3 is CASSLEGASNQPQHF. DNA for the CDR3: TGTGCCAGCAGCTTAGAGGGGGCGAGCAATCAGCCCCAGCATTTT.

A note on this clonotype: With a much larger clone just one base away, this may be a read error. The chain links TRBV29-1 to TRBJ1-1; perhaps TRBD1 as D (6 bases). The CDR3 extends over 13 amino acids. Germline-derived CDR1 and CDR2 are SQVTM and ANQGSEA. This CDR3 is CSVDGQPNIEAFF. DNA of the CDR3: TGCAGCGTTGACGGACAGCCCAACATTGAAGCTTTCTTT. The complete variable domain, with remaining parts taken from reference TRBV29-1 and TRBJ1-1, reads SAVISQKPSRDICQRGTSLTIQCQVDSQVTMMFWYRQQPGQSLTLIATANQGSEATYESGFVIDKFPISRPNLTFSTLTVSNMSPEDSSIYLCSVDGQPNIEAFFGQGTRLTVV.

This clonotype appeared once. The chain employs TRBV20-1 and TRBJ2-3, with D maybe TRBD1 (5 bases). CDR3 size: 14 residues. Germline lookup yields CDR1 DFQATT and CDR2 SNEGSKA (reference sequence). The V end was cut by 2 bases, the J end by 1 base, with 10 bases between. CDR3 DNA: TGCAGTGCTAGACAGCAGGGCGGCACAGATACGCAGTATTTT. Its translation: CSARQQGGTDTQYF.

This CDR3 is CASSTTSGGSTDTQYF. CDR3 sequence (DNA): TGTGCCAGCAGTACAACTAGCGGGGGAAGCACAGATACGCAGTATTTT. The gene calls are TRBV12-3 or TRBV12-4 and TRBJ2-3, with TRBD2 matching over 11 bases. The CDR3 has 16 amino acids. J was trimmed by 0 bases and V by 5 bases; bases with no gene match: 4.

This clonotype occurred a few times. The chain recombines TRBV2 with TRBJ2-5; D might be TRBD1 or TRBD2, each matching 6 bases. From germline, CDR1 is SNHLY and CDR2 FYNNEI. The CDR3 runs 13 residues. V lost 7 bases and J 3 bases, leaving 12 bases between the germline ends. The CDR3 bases are TGTGCCAGCACATCAGGGGAGGAAGAGACCCAGTACTTC. This sequence encodes CASTSGEEETQYF.

The J gene is TRBJ2-7, the V gene TRBV7-8; 10 bases are a match to TRBD1. The junction had 10 bases not matched to a gene; V was cut back by 5 bases and J by 6 bases. The CDR3 has 15 residues. Germline V gives CDR1 SGHVS, CDR2 FQNEAQ. As DNA, the CDR3 is TGTGCCAGCAGCGTAGACCGGGACAGGGGACGCGAGCAGTACTTC. Protein: CASSVDRDRGREQYF.

The genes are TRBV10-1 and TRBJ1-6; D perhaps matches TRBD1 (5 bases). This CDR3 region has 13 residues. The germline V gene encodes CDR1 WNHNN and CDR2 SYGVQD (reference sequence). Trimming took 4 bases from V and 10 from J, leaving 11 bases between them. The CDR3 reads CASSGQRDSPLHF. The CDR3 DNA reads TGCGCCAGCAGTGGTCAGAGGGACTCACCCCTCCACTTT.